This T cell receptor beta chain was found in a study of T and B cells in COVID-19 patients. Overall study context: Peripheral blood came from COVID-19 patients with active infection or after recovery. Study-wide points: CD4+, regulatory T cell, CD8+ and sorted SARS-CoV-2-responsive or tetramer+ T cells were not yet sequenced.

As to this clonotype: The antigen remains undetermined.

TRB was amplified from about 240-490 ng of blood genomic DNA. BIOMED2 TRB-A/B primer pools were used in multiplex TRB PCR. Using its own MiXCR run on the multiplex PCR reads, TCRdb lists one record per CDR3 protein. The sample contains 20,000 to 30,000 distinct CDR3 sequences, approximately 29% of which appear only once. This CDR3 is built from 16 residues. V shed 6 bases, J shed 2 bases, and the junction held 11 bases outside the gene matches. The germline V gene has CDR1 MNHEY and CDR2 SVGEGT. The chain combines TRBV6-2 or TRBV6-3 with TRBJ2-7; 9 bases fit TRBD1. The sample comprised blood. This TCR was recovered from a human donor who had recovered from COVID-19. This chain's CDR3 is CASSLLPGQGTYEQYF. The CDR3 DNA reads TGTGCCAGCAGCCTACTTCCGGGACAGGGTACCTACGAGCAGTACTTC.